This T cell receptor beta chain was documented in a study of blood T cell repertoires in COVID-19. The CDR3 has 13 residues. Trimming removed 10 bases at V and 5 bases at J, with 12 bases between. How the authors handled the data: Reference gene primer amplification in the assay estimated nucleated cell counts. Sequenced by immunoSEQ multiplex PCR; TCRdb stores in-frame clones only, minus some. V and J calls and clone size are as listed in that table; D and trimming were resolved from the DNA. The sample has approximately 250,000 clones, approximately 82% seen once. V gene TRBV12-3 or TRBV12-4 combines with J gene TRBJ1-6, with D hard to call. The receptor was derived from a man aged 35-49 years who had recovered from COVID-19. The sequenced sample was peripheral blood. The CDR3 DNA is TGTGCCACCAACCACGGGGATAATTCACCCCTCCACTTT. This encodes CATNHGDNSPLHF.